This TCR beta chain was documented in a study of T cell responses to AZD1222 COVID-19 vaccine. This clone was observed a few times. What it binds is unknown. The CDR3 sequence is 13 residues long. V lost 6 bases and J lost 3, with 12 bases in between. Findings of the study overall: Sampled repertoires all dated from after the peak T cell response.

TCRdb's copy holds only in-frame clones and misses some; the assay was immunoSEQ multiplex PCR. There are 100,000 to 130,000 clones in the sample; around nine tenths occur only once, and around 6.6% lies in the top ten. The sample here was peripheral blood, taken 28 days after the second AZD1222 dose. The gene calls are TRBV12-3 or TRBV12-4 and TRBJ2-7, with D perhaps TRBD1 (6 bases). This TCR came from an adult who received the AZD1222 COVID-19 vaccine. Written as DNA, the CDR3 is TGTGCCAGCAGGGGGGCGGAGAACTACGAGCAGTACTTC. Protein product: CASRGAENYEQYF.